The TCR beta chain described here comes from a study of Ad26.COV2.S vaccination and SARS-CoV-2 variants. Background on the study: Intramuscular Ad26.COV2.S doses were given once or twice, 56 days apart. Study findings and constraints: Spike-specific responses of CD8+ and CD4+ T cells were reported to display substantial breadth after vaccination.

Germline CDR1 SGHNT, CDR2 YENEEA. This CDR3 spans 16 amino acids. V was pared by 5 bases and J by 5 bases, with 9 bases of the junction left unmatched. On this clone: Its matching antigen is unknown.

The repertoire was sequenced with immunoSEQ multiplex PCR; TCRdb's copy has only in-frame clones and lacks some. The table includes a few hundred thousand clones, around nine tenths detected once. Treatment indicated: roughly 19 received Ad26.COV2.S at low or high dose, single or two shots; about 5 received placebo; per-sample allocation not given. At day 63 after the first vaccine or placebo injection, samples were drawn. Expressing Wuhan-strain SARS-CoV-2 spike, an Ad26 vector served as the vaccine. This receptor was taken from a person aged 18-60 years who received the Ad26.COV2.S COVID-19 vaccine or a placebo. Material: peripheral blood, obtained in a trial of Ad26.COV2.S vaccine versus placebo. This chain connects TRBV11-3 to TRBJ2-1, with 10 bases fitting TRBD1. CDR3 sequence: CASSKTGQGFDNEQFF. The CDR3 nucleotides are TGTGCCAGCAGCAAAACGGGACAGGGGTTCGACAATGAGCAGTTCTTC. Using reference TRBV11-3 and TRBJ2-1 for the parts outside the CDR3, the full variable domain is EAGVVQSPRYKIIEKKQPVAFWCNPISGHNTLYWYLQNLGQGPELLIRYENEEAVDDSQLPKDRFSAERLKGVDSTLKIQPAELGDSAVYLCASSKTGQGFDNEQFFGPGTRLTVL.